This TCR beta chain was sequenced during a study of T-cell reconstitution after alpha-beta-depleted transplantation in children. Whole-study findings and limits: About two months after transplant, alpha-beta T cells reportedly came from several hundred expanded graft clones. In some patients, recipient T cells and intrathymic progenitors surviving conditioning explained high day-60 diversity.

A TCRbeta library incorporating unique molecular identifiers was prepared. TCRdb fed the PCR reads into MiXCR, producing one record per CDR3 protein. The sample includes a few hundred thousand distinct CDR3 sequences, under 15% of them seen just once. For this clonotype: Its antigen is currently unknown.

The sequencing here drew on PBMCs, mostly from graft donor cells, taken 360 days after TCRalphabeta/CD19-depleted stem cell transplant. The receptor was isolated from a male patient aged 5 to 17 who had a stem cell transplant for acute myeloid leukemia, so the T cells may come from the graft donor.

The CDR3 is CASSSRMRSYF. CDR3 sequence (DNA): TGTGCCAGCAGCAGTAGGATGAGATCGTATTTT. The J gene is TRBJ2-3, the V gene TRBV7-2; no clear D. The CDR3 extends over 11 amino acids. CDR1 is SGHTA and CDR2 is FQGNSA in the germline V gene. Deletions cut 5 bases from V and 14 bases from J, with 14 bases between.